This TCR beta chain was obtained from a study of T-cell reconstitution after alpha-beta-depleted transplantation in children. This clonotype was detected many times. Its specificity is unknown. Unique molecular identifiers were incorporated into the prepared TCRbeta library. MiXCR, applied by TCRdb to the PCR reads, yields one record per CDR3 protein. The sample carries about 200,000 distinct CDR3 sequences, about 7% recorded once. Findings and caveats of the study: TCRbeta diversity was high at day 60 in some patients (a result of surviving recipient T cells and thymic progenitors). Approximately two months post-transplant, alpha-beta T cells reportedly originated from several hundred expanded graft clones. Most T-cell counts and diversity one year after the transplant came from T cells that were newly produced.

CDR3 length: 15 residues. Germline trimming cut 6 bases from V and 6 bases from J; bases unmatched to any gene: 13. Germline CDR1 MDHEN, CDR2 SYDVKM. This clonotype was obtained from a boy between 2 and 10 years old with acute lymphoblastic leukemia, due to receive a stem cell transplant. Sequencing was performed on PBMCs, taken before TCRalphabeta/CD19-depleted stem cell transplant. The chain employs TRBV28 and TRBJ2-7, with 8 bases matching TRBD1. CDR3 amino acids: CASSQPRVTGVEQYF. The CDR3 nucleotides read TGTGCCAGCAGCCAACCAAGGGTGACAGGGGTCGAGCAGTACTTC. The complete variable domain, with remaining parts taken from reference TRBV28 and TRBJ2-7, reads DVKVTQSSRYLVKRTGEKVFLECVQDMDHENMFWYRQDPGLGLRLIYFSYDVKMKEKGDIPEGYSVSREKKERFSLILESASTNQTSMYLCASSQPRVTGVEQYFGPGTRLTVT.